This TCR beta chain derives from a study of spatial heterogeneity in lung cancer. Points from the study as a whole: Ubiquitous expanded TCR counts tracked ubiquitous nonsynonymous mutations; regional expanded TCR counts tracked regional nonsynonymous mutations. It was found that expanded intratumoral alpha and beta TCR counts tracked tumor mutation counts.

Using its own MiXCR run on the 5' RACE reads, TCRdb lists one record per CDR3 protein. The data show around 9,200 distinct CDR3 sequences, 4% to 6% seen once. Time point: sample taken at primary tumor resection. The sequenced material consisted of unsorted whole RNA from tumor, nontumor lung or frozen PBMC. This clonotype was counted many times. What it binds is unknown. Per the germline V gene, CDR1 is SEHNR and CDR2 is FQNEAQ (reference sequence). This CDR3 has 18 residues. V was cut by 3 bases and J by 0 bases, with 18 bases left in between. This sequence was found in a female donor with early-stage non-small cell lung cancer. The starting material was lung tumor tissue, obtained at surgery. The rearrangement uses TRBV7-9 and TRBJ1-3; D is possibly TRBD1 (6 bases). The CDR3 loop is CASSFLWGQAFSGNTIYF. CDR3 DNA: TGTGCCAGCAGCTTCCTTTGGGGGCAGGCCTTCTCTGGAAACACCATATATTTT. Looking up the rest from reference TRBV7-9 and TRBJ1-3 gives the full variable domain: DTGVSQNPRHKITKRGQNVTFRCDPISEHNRLYWYRQTLGQGPEFLTYFQNEAQLEKSRLLSDRFSAERPKGSFSTLEIQRTEQGDSAMYLCASSFLWGQAFSGNTIYFGEGSWLTVV.